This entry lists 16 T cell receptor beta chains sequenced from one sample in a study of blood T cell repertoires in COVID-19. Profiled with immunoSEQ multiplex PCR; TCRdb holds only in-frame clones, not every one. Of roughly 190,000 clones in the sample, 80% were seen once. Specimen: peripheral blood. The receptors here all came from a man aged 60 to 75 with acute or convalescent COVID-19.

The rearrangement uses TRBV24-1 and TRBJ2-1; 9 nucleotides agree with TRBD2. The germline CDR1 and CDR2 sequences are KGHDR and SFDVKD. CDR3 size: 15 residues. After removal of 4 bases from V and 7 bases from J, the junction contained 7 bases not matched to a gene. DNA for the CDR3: TGTGCCACCAGTGAAGGTAGCGGGAGCGGGAATGAGCAGTTCTTC. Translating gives CATSEGSGSGNEQFF.

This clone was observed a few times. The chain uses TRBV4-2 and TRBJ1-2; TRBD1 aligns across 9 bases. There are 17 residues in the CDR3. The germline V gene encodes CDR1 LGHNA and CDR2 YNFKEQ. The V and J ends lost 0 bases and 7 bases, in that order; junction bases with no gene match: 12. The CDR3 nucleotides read TGTGCCAGCAGCCAAGACGCCGGGACAGGGTGGAAGGCTGGCTACACCTTC. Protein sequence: CASSQDAGTGWKAGYTF.

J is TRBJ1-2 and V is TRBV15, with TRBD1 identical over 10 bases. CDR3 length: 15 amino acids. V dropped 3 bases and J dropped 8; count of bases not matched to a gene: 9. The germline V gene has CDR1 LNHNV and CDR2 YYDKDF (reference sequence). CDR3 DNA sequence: TGTGCCACCAGCAGCGCCGGGACAGGGGCGCAGGGCTACACCTTC. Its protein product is CATSSAGTGAQGYTF. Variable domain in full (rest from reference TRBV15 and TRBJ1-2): DAMVIQNPRYQVTQFGKPVTLSCSQTLNHNVMYWYQQKSSQAPKLLFHYYDKDFNNEADTPDNFQSRRPNTSFCFLDIRSPGLGDTAMYLCATSSAGTGAQGYTFGSGTRLTVV.

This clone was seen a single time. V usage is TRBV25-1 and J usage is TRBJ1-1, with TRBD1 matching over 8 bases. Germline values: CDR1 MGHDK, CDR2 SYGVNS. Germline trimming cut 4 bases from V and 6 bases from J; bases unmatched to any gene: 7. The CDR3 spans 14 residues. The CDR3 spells CASSGQGAHAEAFF. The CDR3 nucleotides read TGTGCCAGCAGTGGGCAGGGGGCGCACGCTGAAGCTTTCTTT.

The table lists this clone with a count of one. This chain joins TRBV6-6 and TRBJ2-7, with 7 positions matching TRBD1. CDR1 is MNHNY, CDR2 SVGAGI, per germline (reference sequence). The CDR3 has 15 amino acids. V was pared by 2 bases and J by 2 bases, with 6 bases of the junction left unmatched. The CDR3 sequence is CASSYTEGAPYEQYF. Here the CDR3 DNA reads TGTGCCAGCAGTTACACTGAGGGGGCTCCCTACGAGCAGTACTTC.

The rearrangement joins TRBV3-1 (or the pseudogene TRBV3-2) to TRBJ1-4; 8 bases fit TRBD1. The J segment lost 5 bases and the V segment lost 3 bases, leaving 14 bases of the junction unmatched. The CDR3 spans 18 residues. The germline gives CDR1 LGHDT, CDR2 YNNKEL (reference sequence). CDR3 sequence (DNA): TGTGCCAGCAGCCACACCCGGCCCACAGGGGGAGGAAATGAAAAACTGTTTTTT. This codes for CASSHTRPTGGGNEKLFF.

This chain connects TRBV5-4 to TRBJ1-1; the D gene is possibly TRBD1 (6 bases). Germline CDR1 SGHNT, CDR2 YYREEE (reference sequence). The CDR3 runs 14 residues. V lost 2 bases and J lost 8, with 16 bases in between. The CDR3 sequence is CASSFVQGGGEAFF. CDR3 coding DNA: TGTGCCAGCAGCTTTGTACAGGGCGGTGGAGAAGCTTTCTTT.

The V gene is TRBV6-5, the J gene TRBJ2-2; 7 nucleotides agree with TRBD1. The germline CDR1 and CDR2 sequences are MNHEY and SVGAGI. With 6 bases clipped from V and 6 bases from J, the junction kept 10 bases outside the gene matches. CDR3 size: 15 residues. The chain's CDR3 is CASSSDRVYSGELFF. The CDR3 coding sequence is TGTGCCAGCAGCTCCGACAGGGTTTACTCCGGGGAGCTGTTTTTT.

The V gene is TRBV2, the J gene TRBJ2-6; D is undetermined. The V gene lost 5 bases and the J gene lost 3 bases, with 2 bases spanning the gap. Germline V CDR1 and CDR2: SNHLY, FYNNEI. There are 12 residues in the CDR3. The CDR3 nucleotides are TGTGCCAGCAGTTATGGGGCCAACGTCCTGACTTTC. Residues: CASSYGANVLTF.

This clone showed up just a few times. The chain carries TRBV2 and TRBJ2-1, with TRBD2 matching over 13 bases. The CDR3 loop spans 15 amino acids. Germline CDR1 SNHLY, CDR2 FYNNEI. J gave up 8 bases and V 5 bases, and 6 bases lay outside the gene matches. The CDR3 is CASSQLAGGIHEQFF. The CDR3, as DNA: TGTGCCAGCAGTCAACTAGCGGGAGGGATCCATGAGCAGTTCTTC.

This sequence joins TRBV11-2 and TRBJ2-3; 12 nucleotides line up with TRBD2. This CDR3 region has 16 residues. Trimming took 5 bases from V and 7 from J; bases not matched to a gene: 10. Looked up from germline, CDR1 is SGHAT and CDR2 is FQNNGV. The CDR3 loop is CASSHPSGGERNTQYF. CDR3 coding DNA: TGTGCCAGCAGCCACCCTAGCGGGGGGGAGAGAAATACGCAGTATTTT.

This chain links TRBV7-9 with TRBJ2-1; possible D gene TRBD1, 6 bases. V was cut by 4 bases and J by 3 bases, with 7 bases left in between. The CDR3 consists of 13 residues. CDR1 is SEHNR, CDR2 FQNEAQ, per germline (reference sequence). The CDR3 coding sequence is TGTGCCAGCAGCTCGGGACACTACAATGAGCAGTTCTTC. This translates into CASSSGHYNEQFF. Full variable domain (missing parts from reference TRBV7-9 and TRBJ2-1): DTGVSQNPRHKITKRGQNVTFRCDPISEHNRLYWYRQTLGQGPEFLTYFQNEAQLEKSRLLSDRFSAERPKGSFSTLEIQRTEQGDSAMYLCASSSGHYNEQFFGPGTRLTVL.

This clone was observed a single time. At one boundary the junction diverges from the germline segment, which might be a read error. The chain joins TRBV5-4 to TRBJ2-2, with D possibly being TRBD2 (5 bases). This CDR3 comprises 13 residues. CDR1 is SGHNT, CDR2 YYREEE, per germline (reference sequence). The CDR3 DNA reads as TGTGCCAGCAGCTGGGAAATCCCCGGGGTGCTGTTTTTT. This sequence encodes CASSWEIPGVLFF.

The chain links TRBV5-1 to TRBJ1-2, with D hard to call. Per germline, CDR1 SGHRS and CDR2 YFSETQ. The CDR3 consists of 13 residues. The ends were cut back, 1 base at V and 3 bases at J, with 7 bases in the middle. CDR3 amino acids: CASSLSQDYGYTF. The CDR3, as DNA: TGCGCCAGCAGCTTGAGTCAGGACTATGGCTACACCTTC. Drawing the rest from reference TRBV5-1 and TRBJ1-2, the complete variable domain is KAGVTQTPRYLIKTRGQQVTLSCSPISGHRSVSWYQQTPGQGLQFLFEYFSETQRNKGNFPGRFSGRQFSNSRSEMNVSTLELGDSALYLCASSLSQDYGYTFGSGTRLTVV.

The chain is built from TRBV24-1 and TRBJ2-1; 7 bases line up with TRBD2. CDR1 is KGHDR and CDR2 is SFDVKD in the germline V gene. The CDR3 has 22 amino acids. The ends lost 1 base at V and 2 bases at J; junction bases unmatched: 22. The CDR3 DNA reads TGTGCCACCAGTGATTTCCGTTTCGGCGTGGGGGGGTGCATCTTCGCCTACAATGAGCAGTTCTTC. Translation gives CATSDFRFGVGGCIFAYNEQFF.

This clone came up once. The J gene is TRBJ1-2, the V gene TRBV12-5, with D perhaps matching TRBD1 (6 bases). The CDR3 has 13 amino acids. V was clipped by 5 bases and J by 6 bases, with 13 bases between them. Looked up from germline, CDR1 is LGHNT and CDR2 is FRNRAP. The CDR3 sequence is CASGEGQWDGYTF. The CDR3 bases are TGTGCTAGTGGTGAAGGACAGTGGGATGGCTACACCTTC.